Listed below are T cell receptor beta chains from one sample, sequenced in a study of blood T cell repertoires in COVID-19. Sequenced by immunoSEQ multiplex PCR; TCRdb stores in-frame clones only, minus some. This sample has 250,000 to 350,000 clones; roughly 90% occur once, and the top ten carry over 2%. The specimen was peripheral blood. These receptors came from a woman in her twenties or thirties with COVID-19, enrolled during active disease. CDR3s include the opening cysteine and the closing phenylalanine or tryptophan. Each record gives: CDR3 DNA, CDR3 protein, V gene, clone size, D gene, J gene. A D gene is named only where the DNA matches it firmly. Clone sizes are given selectively: once, few, many, or a class where the clone is expanded.

CDR3 DNA: TGTGCCTGGGATGGGACTACCACCGGGGAGCTGTTTTTT; CDR3 protein: CAWDGTTTGELFF; V gene: TRBV30; clone size: NA; D gene: TRBD2; J gene: TRBJ2-2
CDR3 DNA: TGTGCCAGCAGTAGTTTTCGGCTAGCGGGAGCCTTC; CDR3 protein: CASSSFRLAGAF; V gene: TRBV12-3/TRBV12-4; clone size: NA; D gene: TRBD2; J gene: TRBJ2-7
CDR3 DNA: TGTGCCAGCAGTCCCCTGGGGACAGGCCCCTACGAGCAGTACTTC; CDR3 protein: CASSPLGTGPYEQYF; V gene: TRBV25-1; clone size: NA; D gene: TRBD1; J gene: TRBJ2-7
CDR3 DNA: TGTGCCAGCAGCGTAACGGCAGGGTGGAATGAGCAGTTCTTC; CDR3 protein: CASSVTAGWNEQFF; V gene: TRBV9; clone size: NA; D gene: NA; J gene: TRBJ2-1
CDR3 DNA: TGTGCCAGCAGCCACACAGGGGGCCCGGACACTGAAGCTTTCTTT; CDR3 protein: CASSHTGGPDTEAFF; V gene: TRBV5-6; clone size: NA; D gene: TRBD1; J gene: TRBJ1-1
CDR3 DNA: TGTGCCAGCAGTTTGGACAGGGGGGTCGGAAACACCATATATTTT; CDR3 protein: CASSLDRGVGNTIYF; V gene: TRBV6-2/TRBV6-3; clone size: NA; D gene: TRBD1; J gene: TRBJ1-3
CDR3 DNA: TGTGCCAGTAGTCCACGTCCCGATACAGGCCGGTCCCGAGCTTTCTTT; CDR3 protein: CASSPRPDTGRSRAFF; V gene: TRBV19; clone size: once; D gene: NA; J gene: TRBJ1-1
CDR3 DNA: TGTGCCAGCAGCCCGGGGACAGTCAAGTCACCCCTCCACTTT; CDR3 protein: CASSPGTVKSPLHF; V gene: TRBV3-1/TRBV3-2; clone size: NA; D gene: TRBD1; J gene: TRBJ1-6
CDR3 DNA: TGTGCCAGCAGCCTTTCCCGGGTCACCACTGAAGCTTTCTTT; CDR3 protein: CASSLSRVTTEAFF; V gene: TRBV27; clone size: NA; D gene: NA; J gene: TRBJ1-1
CDR3 DNA: TGTGCCAGCAGCTTGATACAGGGGACGACTGAAGCTTTCTTT; CDR3 protein: CASSLIQGTTEAFF; V gene: TRBV28; clone size: NA; D gene: TRBD1; J gene: TRBJ1-1
CDR3 DNA: TGTGCCGCAGCGTCTACCTCTGGGGCCAACGTCCTGACTTTC; CDR3 protein: CAAASTSGANVLTF; V gene: TRBV27; clone size: NA; D gene: NA; J gene: TRBJ2-6
CDR3 DNA: TGTGCCAGCAGTGAGACAATGCCCCACTACGAGCAGTACTTC; CDR3 protein: CASSETMPHYEQYF; V gene: TRBV6-6; clone size: NA; D gene: NA; J gene: TRBJ2-7
CDR3 DNA: TGCAGCGTTTTGGGACAGGAGGATGGCTACACCTTC; CDR3 protein: CSVLGQEDGYTF; V gene: TRBV29-1; clone size: few; D gene: TRBD1; J gene: TRBJ1-2
CDR3 DNA: TGCGCCAGCAGTCGACTAGCGGGAGGAGGGGAGCTGTTTTTT; CDR3 protein: CASSRLAGGGELFF; V gene: TRBV10-1; clone size: NA; D gene: TRBD2; J gene: TRBJ2-2
CDR3 DNA: TGTGCCAGCACCCCCGGGGGATCTGGGGCCAACGTCCTGACTTTC; CDR3 protein: CASTPGGSGANVLTF; V gene: TRBV9; clone size: NA; D gene: NA; J gene: TRBJ2-6
CDR3 DNA: TGTGCCAGTAGTATCGCGCCTTCTGCGAGGGAGCAGTACTTC; CDR3 protein: CASSIAPSAREQYF; V gene: TRBV19; clone size: once; D gene: NA; J gene: TRBJ2-7
CDR3 DNA: TGTGCCAGCAGTTCTCACCGGGACAGGGGCCCGAATTCACCCCTCCACTTT; CDR3 protein: CASSSHRDRGPNSPLHF; V gene: TRBV27; clone size: NA; D gene: TRBD1; J gene: TRBJ1-6
CDR3 DNA: TGTGCCAGCAGTCCAGGGACAGGGCCCCAGTACTTC; CDR3 protein: CASSPGTGPQYF; V gene: TRBV27; clone size: NA; D gene: TRBD1; J gene: TRBJ2-5
CDR3 DNA: TGTGCCAGCAAAATTATCGGCTCCTACAATGAGCAGTTCTTC; CDR3 protein: CASKIIGSYNEQFF; V gene: TRBV6-5; clone size: NA; D gene: NA; J gene: TRBJ2-1
CDR3 DNA: TGTGCCAGCAGCCAAAAGACGGGGTCAGGGGGCCTAGGGACTGAAGCTTTCTTT; CDR3 protein: CASSQKTGSGGLGTEAFF; V gene: TRBV4-2; clone size: NA; D gene: TRBD1; J gene: TRBJ1-1
CDR3 DNA: TGTGCCAGCAGCTTGGAAGGGGCGAACACTGAAGCTTTCTTT; CDR3 protein: CASSLEGANTEAFF; V gene: TRBV11-2; clone size: NA; D gene: NA; J gene: TRBJ1-1
CDR3 DNA: TGTGCCAGCAGTTTAGGCTCACCCTTGGATGAGCAGTTCTTC; CDR3 protein: CASSLGSPLDEQFF; V gene: TRBV27; clone size: NA; D gene: NA; J gene: TRBJ2-1